Shown below are 29 T cell receptor beta chains from a single sample sequenced in a study of cytomegalovirus exposure and HLA in healthy donors. Clones were sequenced by immunoSEQ multiplex PCR, and TCRdb holds only the in-frame ones, with some missing. The sample holds approximately 150,000 clones, about 89% seen once. Material for sequencing was PBMCs. Receptors were obtained from a woman younger than 30 in good health and CMV-seropositive.

The chain is built from TRBV15 and TRBJ2-7; TRBD1 agrees at 8 bases. Germline CDR1 is LNHNV and CDR2 is YYDKDF (reference sequence). With 0 bases clipped from V and 0 bases from J, the junction kept 4 bases outside the gene matches. CDR3 length: 16 amino acids. The CDR3 loop reads CATSRETGESSYEQYF. CDR3 bases: TGTGCCACCAGCAGAGAGACAGGGGAAAGCTCCTACGAGCAGTACTTC.

This chain joins TRBV4-1 and TRBJ2-5; 9 positions agree with TRBD1. The CDR3 spans 17 residues. Germline CDR1 is MGHRA and CDR2 is YSYEKL. V lost 2 bases to trimming and J lost 2 bases; unmatched junction nucleotides: 9. CDR3 in DNA: TGCGCCAGCAGCCAACCGGCCGGGACAGGGTTTCAAGAGACCCAGTACTTC. Protein product: CASSQPAGTGFQETQYF.

The V and J genes are TRBV9 and TRBJ1-1; TRBD1 aligns across 8 bases. CDR1 and CDR2 (germline): SGDLS, YYNGEE. The CDR3 loop spans 15 amino acids. V lost 3 bases, J lost 2 bases, and 6 bases stayed unmatched. The CDR3 DNA reads as TGTGCCAGCAGCGCACGGGACAGGATCAACACTGAAGCTTTCTTT. As protein: CASSARDRINTEAFF.

The CDR3 protein is CASSQDSSGSTGELFF. CDR3 nucleotides: TGCGCCAGCAGCCAGGACTCTAGCGGATCCACCGGGGAGCTGTTTTTT. This chain links TRBV4-1 with TRBJ2-2; 7 bases fit TRBD2. The CDR3 has 16 amino acids. Germline V gene data show CDR1 as MGHRA and CDR2 as YSYEKL. J was trimmed by 4 bases and V by 3 bases; bases with no gene match: 8.

The chain carries TRBV30 and TRBJ1-2, with 7 bases aligning to TRBD1. The CDR3 covers 12 residues. V shed 3 bases, J shed 6 bases, and the junction held 4 bases outside the gene matches. Germline V lookup: CDR1 GTSNPN, CDR2 SVGIG (reference sequence). DNA for the CDR3: TGTGCCTGGAGCCTGACAGGGAATGGCTACACCTTC. This translates into CAWSLTGNGYTF.

This chain connects TRBV2 to TRBJ2-5; D possibly corresponds to TRBD1 (6 bases). Trimming took off 8 bases at V and 0 bases at J, with 10 bases between the two ends. CDR3 size: 13 residues. CDR1 and CDR2 from the germline V gene are SNHLY and FYNNEI. The CDR3 spells CASLGQHQETQYF. CDR3 coding DNA: TGTGCCAGCCTAGGACAGCACCAAGAGACCCAGTACTTC.

The V call is TRBV6-1, the J call TRBJ2-1; possible D gene TRBD2, 5 bases. CDR1 and CDR2 (germline): MNHNS, SASEGT. The CDR3 loop spans 12 amino acids. Trimming left V 3 bases short and J 15 bases short, with 15 bases between. CDR3 sequence (DNA): TGTGCCAGCAGTGATTACCGGGGTTTGGGGTTCTTC. It codes for CASSDYRGLGFF.

The chain combines TRBV15 with TRBJ2-3; a weak D match, TRBD1 (5 bases). Per the germline V gene, CDR1 is LNHNV and CDR2 is YYDKDF (reference sequence). Trimming shortened V by 0 bases and J by 4 bases, and 8 bases separated the two germline ends. The CDR3 consists of 14 residues. CDR3 coding DNA: TGTGCCACCAGCAGAGACAGGGTCCCAGATACGCAGTATTTT. Translating it yields CATSRDRVPDTQYF.

This sequence joins TRBV5-4 and TRBJ2-7; D may be TRBD2 (7 bases). There are 16 residues in the CDR3. The germline gives CDR1 SGHNT, CDR2 YYREEE (reference sequence). Trimming removed 2 bases at V and 0 bases at J, with 15 bases between. The CDR3 is CASSFGLGGISYEQYF. DNA for the CDR3: TGTGCCAGCAGCTTTGGACTAGGGGGGATCTCCTACGAGCAGTACTTC.

The chain is built from TRBV7-3 and TRBJ2-7; D gene ambiguous. This CDR3 comprises 14 residues. Trimming cost V 1 base and J 4 bases, with 11 bases left between them. Germline V gene sequence: CDR1 SGHTA, CDR2 FQGTGA. The CDR3 region is CASSLNGGPYEQYF. The CDR3, as DNA: TGTGCCAGCAGCTTAAATGGTGGGCCTTACGAGCAGTACTTC.

V gene TRBV11-3 combines with J gene TRBJ2-7; 10 positions match TRBD2. Losses at the gene ends were 0 bases for V and 3 bases for J; bases not matched to a gene: 14. CDR1 and CDR2 (germline): SGHNT, YENEEA. CDR3 size: 19 residues. CDR3 in DNA: TGTGCCAGCAGCTTAGAATTGGGTCTAGCGGGAGTGTCACTCTACGAGCAGTACTTC. The encoded protein is CASSLELGLAGVSLYEQYF.

V usage is TRBV9 and J usage is TRBJ2-7; 7 bases match TRBD2. J gave up 4 bases and V 3 bases, and 16 bases lay outside the gene matches. The CDR3 totals 17 residues. Germline V gene lookup returns CDR1 SGDLS and CDR2 YYNGEE. As DNA, the CDR3 is TGTGCCAGCAGCGCCCATCCTAGCGGTAGCGGAATGTACGAGCAGTACTTC. This gives the protein CASSAHPSGSGMYEQYF.

The J gene is TRBJ2-3, the V gene TRBV4-2; TRBD2 matches at 9 bases. V trimming: 6 bases; J trimming: 1 base; junction bases outside the gene matches: 11. This CDR3 has 17 residues. The germline CDR1 and CDR2 sequences are LGHNA and YNFKEQ. DNA of the CDR3: TGTGCCAGCAGTCCCGCGGCTAGCGGGACGGGCACAGATACGCAGTATTTT. Translating it yields CASSPAASGTGTDTQYF.

The chain recombines TRBV10-3 with TRBJ1-1; D possibly corresponds to TRBD1 (5 bases). The germline V gene has CDR1 ENHRY and CDR2 SYGVKD. Trimming took 2 bases from V and 9 from J, leaving 16 bases between them. CDR3 length: 14 residues. CDR3 coding DNA: TGTGCCATCAGTGAGACCCATGGACAAACACAAGCTTTCTTT. This codes for CAISETHGQTQAFF.

This chain uses TRBV19 with TRBJ2-2; perhaps TRBD1 as D (6 bases). V lost 0 bases to trimming and J lost 7 bases, with 15 bases between them. The CDR3 is 16 residues long. CDR1 is LNHDA and CDR2 is SQIVND in the germline V gene (reference sequence). CDR3 region: CASSIDRYRDFGELFF. As DNA, the CDR3 is TGTGCCAGTAGTATAGATAGGTACAGGGATTTCGGGGAGCTGTTTTTT.

V and J are TRBV7-8 and TRBJ1-2; D ambiguous. Trimming pared 4 bases from V and 2 bases from J, leaving 23 bases between. This CDR3 is built from 18 residues. CDR1 is SGHVS and CDR2 is FQNEAQ in the germline V gene. The CDR3 DNA reads as TGTGCCAGCAGCTCCGGAGTGGGTTGGGAGGGAAAGAACTATGGCTACACCTTC. Translated: CASSSGVGWEGKNYGYTF.

This chain connects TRBV29-1 to TRBJ2-2, with TRBD1 identical over 10 bases. CDR1 and CDR2 from the germline V gene are SQVTM and ANQGSEA. The CDR3 is 15 amino acids. Here the CDR3 DNA reads TGCAGTGCCACCGAGACAGGGGGCAGTAACGGGGAGCTGTTTTTT. Residues: CSATETGGSNGELFF.

V usage is TRBV7-9 and J usage is TRBJ1-2; the D gene is possibly TRBD1 (5 bases). This CDR3 comprises 13 residues. Germline assignment: CDR1 SEHNR and CDR2 FQNEAQ (reference sequence). Trimming cost V 6 bases and J 1 base, with 9 bases left between them. CDR3 in DNA: TGTGCCAGCAGTTGGACAAATAACTATGGCTACACCTTC. This translates into CASSWTNNYGYTF.

The chain uses TRBV7-1 and TRBJ2-2; D call uncertain. TRBV7-1 is an open reading frame whose function is uncertain. V was shortened by 4 bases and J by 3 bases, with 15 bases between the two germline ends. This CDR3 contains 16 residues. The CDR3 nucleotides read TGTGCCAGCAGCTTAGTCTGGGTGCAGGACACCGGGGAGCTGTTTTTT. This encodes CASSLVWVQDTGELFF.

A word on this clone: One end of the junction is discordant with germline, which a read error may explain. J is TRBJ2-2 and V is TRBV12-5, with D perhaps matching TRBD2 (6 bases). The CDR3 runs to 13 residues. Germline V gives CDR1 LGHNT, CDR2 FRNRAP. CDR3 loop: CASSLGGTGELFF. The CDR3 nucleotides read TGTGCTAGTAGTTTGGGAGGCACCGGGGAGCTGTTTTTT.

The chain combines TRBV28 with TRBJ2-1; 12 bases align to TRBD2. The CDR3 has 15 amino acids. With V trimmed by 5 bases and J by 3 bases, 2 bases remained unmatched. Germline lookup yields CDR1 MDHEN and CDR2 SYDVKM. CDR3 nucleotide sequence: TGTGCCAGCAGTACTAGCGGGAGGTTCTACAATGAGCAGTTCTTC. This sequence encodes CASSTSGRFYNEQFF.

The chain uses TRBV2 and TRBJ1-1; D possibly corresponds to TRBD1 (5 bases). Germline V lookup: CDR1 SNHLY, CDR2 FYNNEI. Trimming pared 3 bases from V and 2 bases from J, leaving 13 bases between. The length of the CDR3 is 15 residues. CDR3 sequence (DNA): TGTGCCAGCAGTGACCCCCAGGGACTTAACACTGAAGCTTTCTTT. Protein: CASSDPQGLNTEAFF.

The CDR3 DNA sequence: TGCGCCAGCAGCCCAGCAGGACTAGCGGGGTCCTACGAGCAGTACTTC. Translating gives CASSPAGLAGSYEQYF. The chain has TRBV4-3 and TRBJ2-7, with 12 positions matching TRBD2. The V and J ends lost 4 bases and 1 base, in that order; junction bases with no gene match: 5. The CDR3 length is 16 residues. Germline-derived CDR1 and CDR2 are LGHNA and YSLEER.

The chain uses TRBV7-9 and TRBJ2-7, with 8 bases aligning to TRBD1. V was clipped by 2 bases and J by 2 bases; unmatched bases: 5. Per germline, CDR1 SEHNR and CDR2 FQNEAQ (reference sequence). The CDR3 spans 15 residues. CDR3 bases: TGTGCCAGCAGCTTATCGAGGACAGGGCCCTACGAGCAGTACTTC. Residues: CASSLSRTGPYEQYF.

The chain is built from TRBV5-1 and TRBJ2-3; 10 bases line up with TRBD1. The germline V gene has CDR1 SGHRS and CDR2 YFSETQ. V lost 5 bases, J lost 3 bases, and 3 bases stayed unmatched. This CDR3 is 14 amino acids long. CDR3 DNA: TGCGCCAGCAGGGGACAGGGGCGGACAGATACGCAGTATTTT. Residues: CASRGQGRTDTQYF. Drawing the rest from reference TRBV5-1 and TRBJ2-3, the complete variable domain is KAGVTQTPRYLIKTRGQQVTLSCSPISGHRSVSWYQQTPGQGLQFLFEYFSETQRNKGNFPGRFSGRQFSNSRSEMNVSTLELGDSALYLCASRGQGRTDTQYFGPGTRLTVL.

This chain uses TRBV27 with TRBJ2-2; D ambiguous. The ends were cut back, 7 bases at V and 5 bases at J, with 20 bases in the middle. The CDR3 is made up of 16 amino acids. Germline CDR1 MNHEY, CDR2 SMNVEV (reference sequence). The CDR3 DNA reads TGTGCCAGCACCTTAGGCTCTCGCCCGCGGACCGGGGAGCTGTTTTTT. Translating it yields CASTLGSRPRTGELFF.

For the CDR3, the DNA is TGTGCCAGCAGCAAAGAAAGCAGGGCCCACGAGCAGTACTTC. Residues: CASSKESRAHEQYF. The chain uses TRBV21-1 and TRBJ2-7; the table's D call, TRBD1, has no DNA check behind it. TRBV21-1 is labeled a pseudogene. The CDR3 covers 14 residues.

The chain couples TRBV27 to TRBJ1-4; 8 nucleotides align to TRBD1. From germline, CDR1 is MNHEY and CDR2 SMNVEV (reference sequence). V was pared by 7 bases and J by 0 bases, with 13 bases of the junction left unmatched. This CDR3 region has 18 residues. CDR3 bases: TGTGCCAGCATAACGAACAGGGGGACCCTTGCAACTAATGAAAAACTGTTTTTT. The encoded protein is CASITNRGTLATNEKLFF. Full variable domain (remainder filled in from reference TRBV27 and TRBJ1-4): EAQVTQNPRYLITVTGKKLTVTCSQNMNHEYMSWYRQDPGLGLRQIYYSMNVEVTDKGDVPEGYKVSRKEKRNFPLILESPSPNQTSLYFCASITNRGTLATNEKLFFGSGTQLSVL.

The rearrangement joins TRBV28 to TRBJ2-1; tentatively, D is TRBD1 (6 bases). Germline CDR1 is MDHEN and CDR2 is SYDVKM. This CDR3 contains 15 residues. The V gene lost 6 bases and the J gene lost 2 bases, with 14 bases spanning the gap. The CDR3 is CASSPDRNTYNEQFF. The CDR3 DNA is TGTGCCAGCAGCCCCGACAGGAACACCTACAATGAGCAGTTCTTC.